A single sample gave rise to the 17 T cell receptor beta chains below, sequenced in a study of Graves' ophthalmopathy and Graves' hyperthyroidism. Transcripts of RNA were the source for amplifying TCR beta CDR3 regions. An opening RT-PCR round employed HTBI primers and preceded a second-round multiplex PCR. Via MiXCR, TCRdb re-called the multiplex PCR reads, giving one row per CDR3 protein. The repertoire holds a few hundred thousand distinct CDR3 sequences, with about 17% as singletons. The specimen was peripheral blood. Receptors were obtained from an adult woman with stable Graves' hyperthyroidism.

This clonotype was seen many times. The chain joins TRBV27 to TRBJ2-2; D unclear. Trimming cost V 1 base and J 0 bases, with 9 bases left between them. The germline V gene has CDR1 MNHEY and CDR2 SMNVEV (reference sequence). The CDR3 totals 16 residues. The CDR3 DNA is TGTGCCAGCAGTTTATTCTCTACTGCGAACACCGGGGAGCTGTTTTTT. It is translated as CASSLFSTANTGELFF.

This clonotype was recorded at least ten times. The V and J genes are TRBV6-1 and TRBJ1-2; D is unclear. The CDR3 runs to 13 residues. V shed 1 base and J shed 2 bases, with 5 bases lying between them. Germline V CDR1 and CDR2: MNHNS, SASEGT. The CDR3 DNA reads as TGTGCCAGCAGTGAAGGGTTAAACTATGGCTACACCTTC. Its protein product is CASSEGLNYGYTF.

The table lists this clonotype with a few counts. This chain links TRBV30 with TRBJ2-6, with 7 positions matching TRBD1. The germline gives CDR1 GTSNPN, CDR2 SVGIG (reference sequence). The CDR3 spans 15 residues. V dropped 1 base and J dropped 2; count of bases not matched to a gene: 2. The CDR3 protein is CAWSGDRAGANVLTF. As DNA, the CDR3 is TGTGCCTGGAGTGGAGACAGGGCTGGGGCCAACGTCCTGACTTTC.

CDR3 sequence (DNA): TGTGCCATCAGTGAAGGACAGGGGTCACGCTATGGCTACACCTTC. Encoded protein: CAISEGQGSRYGYTF. The V and J genes are TRBV10-3 and TRBJ1-2; the match to TRBD1 covers 9 bases. The V gene's germline CDR1 is ENHRY and CDR2 SYGVKD. With V trimmed by 3 bases and J by 4 bases, 6 bases remained unmatched. The CDR3 length is 15 residues.

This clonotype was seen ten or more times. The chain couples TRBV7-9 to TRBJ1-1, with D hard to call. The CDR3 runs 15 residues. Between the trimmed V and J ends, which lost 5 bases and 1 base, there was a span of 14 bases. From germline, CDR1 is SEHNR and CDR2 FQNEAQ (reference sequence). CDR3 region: CASSNSRTANTEAFF. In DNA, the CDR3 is TGTGCCAGCAGCAACAGCCGGACCGCGAACACTGAAGCTTTCTTT.

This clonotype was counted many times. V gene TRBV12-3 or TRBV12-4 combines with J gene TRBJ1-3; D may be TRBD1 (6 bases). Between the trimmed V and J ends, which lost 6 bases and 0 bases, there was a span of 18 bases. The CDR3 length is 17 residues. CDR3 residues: CASRPYLQGHSGNTIYF. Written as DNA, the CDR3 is TGTGCCAGCAGACCTTATCTACAGGGCCACTCTGGAAACACCATATATTTT.

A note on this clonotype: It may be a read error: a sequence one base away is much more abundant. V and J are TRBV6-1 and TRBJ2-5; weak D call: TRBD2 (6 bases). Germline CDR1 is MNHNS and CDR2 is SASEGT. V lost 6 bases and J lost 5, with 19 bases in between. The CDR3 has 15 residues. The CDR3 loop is CASSLTRGGVETQYF. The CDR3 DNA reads TGTGCCAGCAGCCTGACAAGGGGAGGTGTCGAGACCCAGTACTTC.

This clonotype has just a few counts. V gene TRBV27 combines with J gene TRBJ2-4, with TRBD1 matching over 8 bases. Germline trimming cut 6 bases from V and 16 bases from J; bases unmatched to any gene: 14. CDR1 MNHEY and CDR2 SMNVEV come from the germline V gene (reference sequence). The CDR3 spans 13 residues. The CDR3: CASSRTARGLGYF. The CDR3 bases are TGTGCCAGCAGCCGTACCGCCAGGGGGCTGGGATACTTC.

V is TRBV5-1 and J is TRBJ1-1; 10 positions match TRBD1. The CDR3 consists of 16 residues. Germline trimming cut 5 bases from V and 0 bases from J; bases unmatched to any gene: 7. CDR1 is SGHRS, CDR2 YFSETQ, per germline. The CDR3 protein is CASSFDRGLMNTEAFF. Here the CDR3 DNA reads TGCGCCAGCAGTTTCGACAGGGGGCTCATGAACACTGAAGCTTTCTTT. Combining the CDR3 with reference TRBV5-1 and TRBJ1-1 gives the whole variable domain KAGVTQTPRYLIKTRGQQVTLSCSPISGHRSVSWYQQTPGQGLQFLFEYFSETQRNKGNFPGRFSGRQFSNSRSEMNVSTLELGDSALYLCASSFDRGLMNTEAFFGQGTRLTVV.

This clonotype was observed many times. CDR3 amino acids: CASSLTASGTYEQYF. CDR3 DNA: TGTGCCAGCAGCTTAACTGCTAGCGGGACTTACGAGCAGTACTTC. The chain combines TRBV7-2 with TRBJ2-7; TRBD2 agrees at 9 bases. Looked up from germline, CDR1 is SGHTA and CDR2 is FQGNSA. Unmatched junction bases numbered 6, after V lost 2 bases and J lost 4 bases. The CDR3 is made up of 15 amino acids.

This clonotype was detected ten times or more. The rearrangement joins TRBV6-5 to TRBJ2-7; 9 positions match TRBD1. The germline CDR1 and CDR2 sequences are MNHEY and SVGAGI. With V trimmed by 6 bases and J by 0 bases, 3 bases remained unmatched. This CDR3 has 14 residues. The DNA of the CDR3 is TGTGCCAGCAGATGGGACAGGGACTCCTACGAGCAGTACTTC. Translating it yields CASRWDRDSYEQYF.

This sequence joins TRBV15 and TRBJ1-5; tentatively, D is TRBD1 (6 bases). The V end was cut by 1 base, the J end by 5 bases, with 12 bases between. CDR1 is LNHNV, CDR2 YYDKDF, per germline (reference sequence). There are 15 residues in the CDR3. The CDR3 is CATSRVGGLDQPQHF. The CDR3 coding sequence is TGTGCCACCAGCAGAGTCGGGGGGCTGGATCAGCCCCAGCATTTT.

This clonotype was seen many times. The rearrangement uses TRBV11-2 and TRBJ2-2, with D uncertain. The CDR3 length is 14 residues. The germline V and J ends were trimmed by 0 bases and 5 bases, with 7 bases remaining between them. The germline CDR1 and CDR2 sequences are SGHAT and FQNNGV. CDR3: CASSLDWVTGELFF. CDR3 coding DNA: TGTGCCAGCAGCTTAGATTGGGTGACCGGGGAGCTGTTTTTT.

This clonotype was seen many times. The CDR3 is CASSKDFNTGELFF. The CDR3 DNA reads TGTGCCAGCAGTAAGGATTTTAACACCGGGGAGCTGTTTTTT. This chain links TRBV6-2 or TRBV6-3 with TRBJ2-2; D call uncertain. This CDR3 has 14 residues. V lost 5 bases, J lost 2 bases, and 9 bases lay in between. CDR1 is MNHEY and CDR2 is SVGEGT in the germline V gene.

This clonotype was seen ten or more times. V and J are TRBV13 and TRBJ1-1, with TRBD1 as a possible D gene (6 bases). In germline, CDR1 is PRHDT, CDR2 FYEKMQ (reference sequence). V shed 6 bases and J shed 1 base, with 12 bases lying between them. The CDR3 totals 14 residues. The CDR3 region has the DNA TGTGCCAGCAGACAAGGACAGCCGAACACTGAAGCTTTCTTT. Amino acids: CASRQGQPNTEAFF.

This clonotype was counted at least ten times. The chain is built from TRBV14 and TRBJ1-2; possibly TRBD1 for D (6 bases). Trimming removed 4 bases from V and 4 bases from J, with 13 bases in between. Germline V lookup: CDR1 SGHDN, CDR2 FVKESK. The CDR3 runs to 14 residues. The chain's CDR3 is CASSPVAGAYGYTF. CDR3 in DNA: TGTGCCAGCAGCCCTGTGGCAGGGGCCTATGGCTACACCTTC.

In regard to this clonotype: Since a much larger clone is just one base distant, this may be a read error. CDR3 nucleotides: TGTGCCAGCAGGAGCTCCCGGGGGACCGCGGGAGGGGGTTACGAGCAGTACTTC. Translation: CASRSSRGTAGGGYEQYF. The genes are TRBV12-3 or TRBV12-4 and TRBJ2-7; 9 bases align to TRBD2. The CDR3 is 18 residues long. Trimming at V came to 6 bases and at J to 4 bases, leaving 19 bases not matched to a gene.